This T cell receptor beta chain was obtained from a study of human T cells and chemical hapten exposure. Whole-study findings and limits: Since the donors had alopecia, their immune response may not be the same as that of healthy people.

From germline, CDR1 is MNHNS and CDR2 SASEGT. The ends were cut back, 3 bases at V and 9 bases at J, with 24 bases in the middle. This CDR3 region has 16 residues. Concerning this clonotype itself: Antigen unknown.

Time point here: patch test 3, about 24 weeks after DPC sensitization. Treatment here: therapeutic diphenylcyclopropenone sensitization with weekly scalp DPC. Alopecia patients deemed DPC-suitable, aged 18 to 70, excluding pregnancy. Unfractionated whole blood yielded the extracted total RNA. Each CDR3 protein is one row after TCRdb ran MiXCR on the RACE reads. The sample lists roughly 130,000 distinct CDR3 sequences; about 11% were seen once. The receptor was isolated from a woman between 45 and 65 years old with alopecia areata. Some clones in this sample may be carry-over from other donors' samples. Sequencing was performed on whole blood, taken in connection with sensitization to the hapten diphenylcyclopropenone (DPC). The V call is TRBV6-1, the J call TRBJ2-7, with TRBD1 as a possible D gene (6 bases). The CDR3 DNA sequence: TGTGCCAGCAGTGACTCAAAGACGGTGACAGGAGCTATGCAGTACTTC. It is translated as CASSDSKTVTGAMQYF.